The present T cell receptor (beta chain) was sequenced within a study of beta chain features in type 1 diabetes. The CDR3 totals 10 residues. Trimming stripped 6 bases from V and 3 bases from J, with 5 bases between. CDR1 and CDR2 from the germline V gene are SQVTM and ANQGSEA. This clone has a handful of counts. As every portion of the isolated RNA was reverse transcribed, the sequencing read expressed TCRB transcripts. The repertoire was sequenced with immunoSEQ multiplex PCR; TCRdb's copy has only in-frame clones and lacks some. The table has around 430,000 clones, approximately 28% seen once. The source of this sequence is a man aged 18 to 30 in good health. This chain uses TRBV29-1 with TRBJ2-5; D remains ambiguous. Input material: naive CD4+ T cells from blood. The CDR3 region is CSVWEETQYF. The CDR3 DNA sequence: TGCAGCGTGTGGGAAGAGACCCAGTACTTC.